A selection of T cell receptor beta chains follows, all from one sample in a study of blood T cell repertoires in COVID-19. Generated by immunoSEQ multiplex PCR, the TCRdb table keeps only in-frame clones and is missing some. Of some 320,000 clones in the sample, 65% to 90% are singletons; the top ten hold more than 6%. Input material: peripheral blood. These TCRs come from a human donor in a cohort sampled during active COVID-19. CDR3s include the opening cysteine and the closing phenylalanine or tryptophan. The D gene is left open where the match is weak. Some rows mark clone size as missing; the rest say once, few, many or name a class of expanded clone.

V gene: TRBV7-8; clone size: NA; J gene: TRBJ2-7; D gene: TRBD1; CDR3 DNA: TGTGCCAGCAGCCAGGGACAGGGGGCAGATGAGCAGTACTTC; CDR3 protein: CASSQGQGADEQYF
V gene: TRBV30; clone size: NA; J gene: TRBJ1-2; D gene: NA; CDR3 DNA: TGTGCCTGGAGAGAACAGGGTTCGGCTGGCTACACCTTC; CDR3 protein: CAWREQGSAGYTF
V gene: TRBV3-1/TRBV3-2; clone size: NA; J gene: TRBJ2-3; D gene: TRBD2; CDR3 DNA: TGTGCCAGCAGCCAAGAGCTTCCGTACGGCGGGGGGGCGGTACGGACAGATACGCAGTATTTT; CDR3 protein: CASSQELPYGGGAVRTDTQYF
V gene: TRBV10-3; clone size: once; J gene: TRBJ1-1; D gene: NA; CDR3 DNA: TGTGCCATCAGTGATTTAGTGGGGCAGAACACTGAAGCTTTCTTT; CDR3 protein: CAISDLVGQNTEAFF
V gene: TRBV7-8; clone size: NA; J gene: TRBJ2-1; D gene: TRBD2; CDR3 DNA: TGTGCCAGCAGCTTAGGATCGAGTAGCGGGGGTAATGAGCAGTTCTTC; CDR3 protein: CASSLGSSSGGNEQFF
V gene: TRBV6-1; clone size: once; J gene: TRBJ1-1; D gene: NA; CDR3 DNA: TGTGCCAGCAGTGAAGCACGGGGGAACACTGAAGCTTTCTTT; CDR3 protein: CASSEARGNTEAFF
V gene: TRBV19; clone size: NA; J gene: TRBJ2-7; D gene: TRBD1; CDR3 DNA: TGTGCCAGTAGTTCTTCCCGACAGGGGGGCTACGAGCAGTACTTC; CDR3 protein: CASSSSRQGGYEQYF
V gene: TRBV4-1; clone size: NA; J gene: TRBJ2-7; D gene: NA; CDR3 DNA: TGCGCCAGCAGCCAAGGAGTAACAGTCCCCTACGAGCAGTACTTC; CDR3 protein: CASSQGVTVPYEQYF
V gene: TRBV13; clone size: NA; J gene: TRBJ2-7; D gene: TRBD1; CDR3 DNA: TGTGCCAGCAGCAAAAGGACAGGGGGCCCCTACGAGCAGTACTTC; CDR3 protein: CASSKRTGGPYEQYF
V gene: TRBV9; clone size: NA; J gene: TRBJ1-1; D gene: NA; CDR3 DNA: TGTGCCAGCAGCGCCCGACACCAAAACACTGAAGCTTTCTTT; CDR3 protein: CASSARHQNTEAFF
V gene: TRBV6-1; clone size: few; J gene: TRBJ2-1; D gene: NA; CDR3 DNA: TGTGCCAGCAGTGAGGGACTCCCACCCAATGAGCAGTTCTTC; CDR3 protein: CASSEGLPPNEQFF
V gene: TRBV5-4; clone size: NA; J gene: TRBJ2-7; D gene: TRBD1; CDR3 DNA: TGTGCCAGCAGTCAGGACAGGTCGACCTCCTACGAGCAGTACTTC; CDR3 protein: CASSQDRSTSYEQYF
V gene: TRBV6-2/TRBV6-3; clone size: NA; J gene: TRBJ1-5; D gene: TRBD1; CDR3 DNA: TGTGCCAGCAGTTCTAACAGGGGGGATCAGCCCCAGCATTTT; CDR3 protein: CASSSNRGDQPQHF
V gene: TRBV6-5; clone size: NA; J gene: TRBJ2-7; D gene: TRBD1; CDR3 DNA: TGTGCCAGCAGTTACTCGACAGGGAGCGAGCAGTACTTC; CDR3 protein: CASSYSTGSEQYF
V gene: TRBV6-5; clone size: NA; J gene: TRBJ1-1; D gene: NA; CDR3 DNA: TGTGCCAGCAGTCCCGGCTCAGGGAACACTGAAGCTTTCTTT; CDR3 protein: CASSPGSGNTEAFF
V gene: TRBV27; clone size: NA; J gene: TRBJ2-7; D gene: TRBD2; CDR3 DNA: TGTGCCAGCAGTCCCCCGACTAGCGGGGCCTACGAGCAGTACTTC; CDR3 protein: CASSPPTSGAYEQYF
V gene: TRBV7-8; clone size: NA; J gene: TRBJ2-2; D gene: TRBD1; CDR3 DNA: TGTGCCAGCAGCCTACAGGGGGCGGGTACCGGGGAGCTGTTTTTT; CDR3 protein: CASSLQGAGTGELFF
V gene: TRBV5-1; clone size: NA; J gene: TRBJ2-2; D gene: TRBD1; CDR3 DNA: TGCGCCAGCAGCAAGGGGGCAACTAACACCGGGGAGCTGTTTTTT; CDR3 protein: CASSKGATNTGELFF
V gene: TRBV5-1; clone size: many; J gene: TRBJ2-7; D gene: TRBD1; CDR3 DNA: TGCGCCAGCAGCTTCGGCAGGGGGAGCGAGCAGTACTTC; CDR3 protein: CASSFGRGSEQYF
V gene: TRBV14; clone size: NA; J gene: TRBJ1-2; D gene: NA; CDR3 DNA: TGTGCCAGCAGCCAATCATCGCGGGGCTATGGCTACACCTTC; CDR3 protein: CASSQSSRGYGYTF
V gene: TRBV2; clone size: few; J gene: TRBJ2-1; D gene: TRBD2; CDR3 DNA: TGTGCCACCCCGCCGGGACTAGCGGGGTCGGTGCAATGGGAGCAGTTCTTC; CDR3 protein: CATPPGLAGSVQWEQFF
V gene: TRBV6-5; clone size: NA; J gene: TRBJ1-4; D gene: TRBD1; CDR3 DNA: TGTGCCAGCAGCCCGACCGGGACAGGGAATGAAAAACTGTTTTTT; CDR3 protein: CASSPTGTGNEKLFF
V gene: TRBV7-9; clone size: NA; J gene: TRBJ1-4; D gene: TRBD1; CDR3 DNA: TGTGCCAGCAGCCTGGGACAGGATGTCGGAAATGAAAAACTGTTTTTT; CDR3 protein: CASSLGQDVGNEKLFF
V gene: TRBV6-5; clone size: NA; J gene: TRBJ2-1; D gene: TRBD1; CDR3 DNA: TGTGCCAGCAGGGGACAGGGGGTCTACAATGAGCAGTTCTTC; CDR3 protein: CASRGQGVYNEQFF
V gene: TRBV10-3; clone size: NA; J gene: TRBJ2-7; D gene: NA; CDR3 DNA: TGTGCCATCACCGGACAGCTTGAGAACGAGCAGTACTTC; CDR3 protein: CAITGQLENEQYF
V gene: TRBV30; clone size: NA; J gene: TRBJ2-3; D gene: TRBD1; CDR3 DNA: TGTGCCTGGAGTACAGGGGGAAATACGCAGTATTTT; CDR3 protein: CAWSTGGNTQYF
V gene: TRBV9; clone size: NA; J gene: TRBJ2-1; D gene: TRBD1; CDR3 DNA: TGTGCCAGCAGCGCGAGGGGAGGACAGGGCTACAATGAGCAGTTCTTC; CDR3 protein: CASSARGGQGYNEQFF
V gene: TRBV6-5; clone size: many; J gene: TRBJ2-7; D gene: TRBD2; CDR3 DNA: TGTGCCAGCAGCGGCCTTAGGGGAGGGGCGGGCGAGCAGTACTTC; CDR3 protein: CASSGLRGGAGEQYF
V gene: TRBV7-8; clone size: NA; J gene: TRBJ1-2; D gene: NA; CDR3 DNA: TGTGCCAGCAGCTTAGATCTGGCAGGGGATGGCTACACCTTC; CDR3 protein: CASSLDLAGDGYTF
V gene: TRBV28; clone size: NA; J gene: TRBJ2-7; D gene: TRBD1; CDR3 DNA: TGTGCCAGCAGAGGGACAGGGGGCTCTTGGGAGCAGTACTTC; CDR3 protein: CASRGTGGSWEQYF
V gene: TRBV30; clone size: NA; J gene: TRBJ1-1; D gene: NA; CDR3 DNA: TGTGCCTGGATGGAGGGTTACGACACTGAAGCTTTCTTT; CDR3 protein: CAWMEGYDTEAFF
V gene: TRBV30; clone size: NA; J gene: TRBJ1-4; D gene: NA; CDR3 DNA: TGTGCCTGGAGTGTAGGGACAAGACGTGAAAAACTGTTTTTT; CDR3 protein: CAWSVGTRREKLFF
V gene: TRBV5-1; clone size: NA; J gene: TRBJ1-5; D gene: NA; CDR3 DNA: TGCGCCAGCAGCCCGGCGGCTGGCAATCAGCCCCAGCATTTT; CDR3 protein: CASSPAAGNQPQHF
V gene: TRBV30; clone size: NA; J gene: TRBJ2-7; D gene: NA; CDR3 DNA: TGTGCCTGGAGTCCTCTCACAGGGTTATCAATCGAGCAGTACTTC; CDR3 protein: CAWSPLTGLSIEQYF
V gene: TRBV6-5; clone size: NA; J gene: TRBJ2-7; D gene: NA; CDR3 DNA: TGTGCCAGCAGACAGAGCTACGAGCAGTACTTC; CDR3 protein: CASRQSYEQYF
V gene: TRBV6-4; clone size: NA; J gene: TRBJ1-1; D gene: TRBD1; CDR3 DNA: TGTGCCAGCAGTGACACGACAGGGGGCAACACTGAAGCTTTCTTT; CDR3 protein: CASSDTTGGNTEAFF
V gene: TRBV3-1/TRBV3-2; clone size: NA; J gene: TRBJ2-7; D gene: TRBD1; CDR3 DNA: TGTGCCAGCAGCCAATCCAGGGGGCATTACGAGCAGTACTTC; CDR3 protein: CASSQSRGHYEQYF
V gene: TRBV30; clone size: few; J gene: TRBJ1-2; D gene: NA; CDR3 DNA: TGTGCCTGGAGTGTATCAGGGCGCCACGGCTACACCTTC; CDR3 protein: CAWSVSGRHGYTF
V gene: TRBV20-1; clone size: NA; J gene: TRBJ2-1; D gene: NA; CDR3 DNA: TGCAGAGCGCTCGCCCGGAATGAGCAGTTCTTC; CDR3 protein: CRALARNEQFF
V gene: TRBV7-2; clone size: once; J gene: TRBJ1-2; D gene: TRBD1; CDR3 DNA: TGTGCCAGCAACCGGGGGACAGGAGTACCTGGCTACACCTTC; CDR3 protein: CASNRGTGVPGYTF
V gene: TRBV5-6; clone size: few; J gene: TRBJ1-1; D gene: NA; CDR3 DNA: TGTGCCAGCAGCTTGGTATCGGTAACGGGAGTCTTCTTT; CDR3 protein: CASSLVSVTGVFF
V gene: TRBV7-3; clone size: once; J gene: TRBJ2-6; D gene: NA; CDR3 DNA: TGTGCCAGCAGACCCGAGTCTTCCCCCCTCTCTGGGGCCAACGTCCTGACTTTC; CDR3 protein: CASRPESSPLSGANVLTF
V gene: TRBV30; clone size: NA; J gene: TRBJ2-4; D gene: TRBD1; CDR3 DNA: TGTGCCTGGACTCTTGGGACAGAAGACATTCAGTACTTC; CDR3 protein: CAWTLGTEDIQYF
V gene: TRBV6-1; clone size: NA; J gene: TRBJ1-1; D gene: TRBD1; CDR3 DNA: TGTGCCAGCAGTGGACAGGGACAGGGGGTTAGCGCTGAAGCTTTCTTT; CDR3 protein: CASSGQGQGVSAEAFF
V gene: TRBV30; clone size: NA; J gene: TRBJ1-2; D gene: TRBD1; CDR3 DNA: TGTGCCTGGAGTCAGGGACAGGGGGCGCGTGATGGCTACACCTTC; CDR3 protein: CAWSQGQGARDGYTF
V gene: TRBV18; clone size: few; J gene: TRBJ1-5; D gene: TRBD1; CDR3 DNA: TGTGCCAGCTCAGCCACGGCACAGGGGGTAAGCGGCAATCAGCCCCAGCATTTT; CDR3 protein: CASSATAQGVSGNQPQHF
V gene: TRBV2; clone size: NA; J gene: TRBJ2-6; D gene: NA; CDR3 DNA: TGTGCCAGCAGTGGAGTCACTGGGGCCAACGTCCTGACTTTC; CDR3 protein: CASSGVTGANVLTF
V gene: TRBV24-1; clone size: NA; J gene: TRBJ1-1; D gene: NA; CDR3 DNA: TGTGCCACCAGTGACCCCGGGAACACTGAAGCTTTCTTT; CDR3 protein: CATSDPGNTEAFF
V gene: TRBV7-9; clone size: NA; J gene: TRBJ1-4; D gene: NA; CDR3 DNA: TGTGCCAGCAGCCGCAGTGGAACTAATGAAAAACTGTTTTTT; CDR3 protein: CASSRSGTNEKLFF
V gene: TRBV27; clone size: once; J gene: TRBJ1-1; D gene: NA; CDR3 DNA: TGTGCCAGCAGTTCCTTTTCTTGGAACACTGAAGCTTTCTTT; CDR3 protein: CASSSFSWNTEAFF
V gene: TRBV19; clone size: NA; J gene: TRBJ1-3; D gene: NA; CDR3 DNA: TGTGCCAGTAGTAATGGGGGCTTTGGAAACACCATATATTTT; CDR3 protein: CASSNGGFGNTIYF